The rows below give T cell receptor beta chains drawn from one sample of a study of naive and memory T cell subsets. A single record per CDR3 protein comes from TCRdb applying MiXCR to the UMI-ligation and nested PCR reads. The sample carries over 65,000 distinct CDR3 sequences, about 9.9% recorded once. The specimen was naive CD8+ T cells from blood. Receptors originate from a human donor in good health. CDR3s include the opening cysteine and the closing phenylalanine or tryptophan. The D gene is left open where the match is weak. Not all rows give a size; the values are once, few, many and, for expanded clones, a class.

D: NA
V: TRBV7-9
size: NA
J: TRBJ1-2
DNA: TGTGCCAGCAGTTTAACAGGTTCCTATGGCTACACCTTC
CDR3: CASSLTGSYGYTF

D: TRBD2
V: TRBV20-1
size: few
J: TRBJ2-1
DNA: TGCAGTGCTAGGGGACTAGCCAATGAGCAGTTCTTC
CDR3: CSARGLANEQFF

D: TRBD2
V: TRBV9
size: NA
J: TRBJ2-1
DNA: TGTGCCAGCAGCGTAGGTGGGACTAGCGGTTACAATGAGCAGTTCTTC
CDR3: CASSVGGTSGYNEQFF

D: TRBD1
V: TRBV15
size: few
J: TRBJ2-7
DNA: TGTGCCACCAGCTCCCGGACAGGGACCTACGAGCAGTACTTC
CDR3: CATSSRTGTYEQYF

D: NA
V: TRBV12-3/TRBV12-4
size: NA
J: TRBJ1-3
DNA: TGTGCCAGCAGTTTTTACGGTGACTCTGGAAACACCATATATTTT
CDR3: CASSFYGDSGNTIYF

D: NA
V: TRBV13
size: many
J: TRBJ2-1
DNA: TGTGCCAGCAGCTTAGGAGGGGGAAGCTCCTACAATGAGCAGTTCTTC
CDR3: CASSLGGGSSYNEQFF

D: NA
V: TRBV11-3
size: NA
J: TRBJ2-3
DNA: TGTGCCAGCAGCTTAAAGGGTCCAGATACGCAGTATTTT
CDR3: CASSLKGPDTQYF

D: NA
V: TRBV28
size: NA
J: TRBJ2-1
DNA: TGTGCCAGCACACTAGCCGATGAGCAGTTCTTC
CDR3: CASTLADEQFF

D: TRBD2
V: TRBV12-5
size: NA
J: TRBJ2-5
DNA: TGTGCTAGTGGCGTCGGGACTAGCGGACAAGAGACCCAGTACTTC
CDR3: CASGVGTSGQETQYF

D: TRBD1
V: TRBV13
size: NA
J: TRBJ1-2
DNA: TGTGCCAGCAGCTCCAACAGGGGGAGTTTCTATGGCTACACCTTC
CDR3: CASSSNRGSFYGYTF

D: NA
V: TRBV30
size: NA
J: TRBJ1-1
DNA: TGTGCCTGGAGCGAATATGCGTACACTGAAGCTTTCTTT
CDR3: CAWSEYAYTEAFF

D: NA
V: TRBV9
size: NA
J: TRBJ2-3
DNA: TGTGCCAGCAGCGTCGCCGGAAGTGGAGGCACAGATACGCAGTATTTT
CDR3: CASSVAGSGGTDTQYF

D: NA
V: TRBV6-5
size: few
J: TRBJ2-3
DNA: TGTGCCAGCAGTTACTCTGAAACAGATACGCAGTATTTT
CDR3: CASSYSETDTQYF

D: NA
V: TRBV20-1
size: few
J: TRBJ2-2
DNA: TGCAGTGCCTGGGAAATACTCACCGGGGAGCTGTTTTTT
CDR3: CSAWEILTGELFF

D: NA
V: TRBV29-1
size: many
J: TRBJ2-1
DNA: TGCAGCGTCTCGCTACACGTATACAATGAGCAGTTCTTC
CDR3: CSVSLHVYNEQFF

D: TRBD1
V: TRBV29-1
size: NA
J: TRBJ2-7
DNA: TGCAGCGTTGAATTGGACAGGGGAGACGAGCAGTACTTC
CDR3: CSVELDRGDEQYF

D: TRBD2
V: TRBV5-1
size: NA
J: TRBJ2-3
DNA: TGCGCCAGCAGCTTGGCTAGCGGGACTAGCACAGATACGCAGTATTTT
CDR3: CASSLASGTSTDTQYF

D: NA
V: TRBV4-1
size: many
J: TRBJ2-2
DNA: TGCGCCAGCAGCCAAGATAACACCGGGGAGCTGTTTTTT
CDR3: CASSQDNTGELFF

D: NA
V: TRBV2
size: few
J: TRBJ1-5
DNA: TGTGCCAGCAGAGTGGGCCATAGCAATCAGCCCCAGCATTTT
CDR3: CASRVGHSNQPQHF

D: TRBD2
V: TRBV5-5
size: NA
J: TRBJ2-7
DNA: TGTGCCAGCAGCCCCCCAACGGGAGGATACGAGCAGTACTTC
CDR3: CASSPPTGGYEQYF

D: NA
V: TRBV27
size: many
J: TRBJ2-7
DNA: TGTGCCAGCAGTGCCGCCGGGACACACCTCTACGAGCAGTACTTC
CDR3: CASSAAGTHLYEQYF

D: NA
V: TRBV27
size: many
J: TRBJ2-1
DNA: TGTGCCAGCAGTTTGTTCTCAACTGCGGATGAGCAGTTCTTC
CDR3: CASSLFSTADEQFF

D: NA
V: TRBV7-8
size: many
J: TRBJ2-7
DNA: TGTGCCAGCAGCTTATTTGCAGGGGACGAGCAGTACTTC
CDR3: CASSLFAGDEQYF

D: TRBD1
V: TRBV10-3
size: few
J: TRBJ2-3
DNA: TGTGCCATCAGTGAAGGGGGCGGAACCACAGATACGCAGTATTTT
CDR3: CAISEGGGTTDTQYF

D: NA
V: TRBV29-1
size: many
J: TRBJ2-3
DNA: TGCAGCGTTGATTCGGGATCGGGGCGGGATACGCAGTATTTT
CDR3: CSVDSGSGRDTQYF

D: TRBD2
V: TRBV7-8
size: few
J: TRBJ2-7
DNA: TGTGCCAGCAGCTTATGGACAACTAATAGCGGGACCTCCTACGAGCAGTACTTC
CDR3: CASSLWTTNSGTSYEQYF

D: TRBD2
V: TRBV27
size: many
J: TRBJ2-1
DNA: TGTGCCAGCAGTCCCCCCCAGCGGGAGTTTAACAATGAGCAGTTCTTC
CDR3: CASSPPQREFNNEQFF

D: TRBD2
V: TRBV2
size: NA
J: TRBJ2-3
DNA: TGTGCCAGCAGTGAAACTAGCGGGAGTGGGACAGATACGCAGTATTTT
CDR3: CASSETSGSGTDTQYF

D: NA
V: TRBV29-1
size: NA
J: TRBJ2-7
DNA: TGCAGCGTTGATCAGGGGCTCGGCGAGCAGTACTTC
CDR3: CSVDQGLGEQYF

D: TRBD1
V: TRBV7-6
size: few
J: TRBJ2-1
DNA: TGTGCCAGCAGCTCCAGGACAGGAAACAATGAGCAGTTCTTC
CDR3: CASSSRTGNNEQFF

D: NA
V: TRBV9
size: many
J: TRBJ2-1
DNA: TGTGCCAGCAGCGTAGTAGCGCGGGATAGCTCCTACAATGAGCAGTTCTTC
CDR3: CASSVVARDSSYNEQFF

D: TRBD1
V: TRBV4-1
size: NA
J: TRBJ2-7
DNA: TGCGCCAGCAGCCACGACAGGGGGCCCAACTACGAGCAGTACTTC
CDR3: CASSHDRGPNYEQYF

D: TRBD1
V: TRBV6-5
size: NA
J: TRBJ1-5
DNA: TGTGCCAGCAGCTTGACAGGGGGGCTTAGCCAGCCCCAGCATTTT
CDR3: CASSLTGGLSQPQHF

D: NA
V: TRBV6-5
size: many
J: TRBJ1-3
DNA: TGTGCCAGCAGTGCAGGATCTGGAAACACCATATATTTT
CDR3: CASSAGSGNTIYF

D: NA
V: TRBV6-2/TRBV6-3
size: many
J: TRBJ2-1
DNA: TGTGCCAGCAGTTACCCGCAGGGGATAGTAAATGAGCAGTTCTTC
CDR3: CASSYPQGIVNEQFF

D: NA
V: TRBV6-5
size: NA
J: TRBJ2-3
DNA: TGTGCCAGCAAGGGTCCAGATACGCAGTATTTT
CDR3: CASKGPDTQYF

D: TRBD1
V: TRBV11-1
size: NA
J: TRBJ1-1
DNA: TGTGCCAGCAGCTCACCACAGGGGAAGGACACTGAAGCTTTCTTT
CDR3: CASSSPQGKDTEAFF

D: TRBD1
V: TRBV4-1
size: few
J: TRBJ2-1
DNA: TGCGCCAGCAGCCAAGACGTTTGGACAGGATCGTACAATGAGCAGTTCTTC
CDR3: CASSQDVWTGSYNEQFF

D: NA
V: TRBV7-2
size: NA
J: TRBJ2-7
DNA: TGTGCCAGCAGCTTAGGTGGGTCGGGGTTCTACGAGCAGTACTTC
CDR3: CASSLGGSGFYEQYF

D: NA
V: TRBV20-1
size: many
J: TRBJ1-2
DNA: TGCAGTGCTAGCGGTACTGGACAGAAAAACTATGGCTACACCTTC
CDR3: CSASGTGQKNYGYTF

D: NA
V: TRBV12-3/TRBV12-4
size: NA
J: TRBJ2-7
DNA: TGTGCCAGCTCGGAGACCTCCTACGAGCAGTACTTC
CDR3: CASSETSYEQYF

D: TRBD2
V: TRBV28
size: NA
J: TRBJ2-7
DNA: TGTGCCAGCAGTTGGACTAGCGGCCCCAGCTCCTACGAGCAGTACTTC
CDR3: CASSWTSGPSSYEQYF

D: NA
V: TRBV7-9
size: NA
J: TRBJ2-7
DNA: TGTGCCAGCAGCCGCCCTGGGGCGGCTTACTCCCACGAGCAGTACTTC
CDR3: CASSRPGAAYSHEQYF

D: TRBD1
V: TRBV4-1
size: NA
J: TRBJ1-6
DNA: TGCGCCAGCAGCCAAACCACAGGGGATAATTCACCCCTCCACTTT
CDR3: CASSQTTGDNSPLHF

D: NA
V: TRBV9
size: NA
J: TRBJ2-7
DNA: TGTGCCAGCAGCGGCCGGGACCCCTCCGACGAGCAGTACTTC
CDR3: CASSGRDPSDEQYF

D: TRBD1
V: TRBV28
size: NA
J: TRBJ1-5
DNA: TGTGCCAGCAGCCTTAGGACAGGGTTAAGCAATCAGCCCCAGCATTTT
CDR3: CASSLRTGLSNQPQHF

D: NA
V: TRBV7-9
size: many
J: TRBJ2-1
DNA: TGTGCCAGCAGCCCAGGAGGGTCCGATGAGCAGTTCTTC
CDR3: CASSPGGSDEQFF

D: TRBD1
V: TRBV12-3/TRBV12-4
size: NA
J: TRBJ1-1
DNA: TGTGCCAGCAGTTTCAGGGGGATGAACACTGAAGCTTTCTTT
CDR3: CASSFRGMNTEAFF

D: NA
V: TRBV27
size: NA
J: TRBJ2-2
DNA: TGTGCCAGCAGTTTATTGGGTCCCGGGGAGCTGTTTTTT
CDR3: CASSLLGPGELFF

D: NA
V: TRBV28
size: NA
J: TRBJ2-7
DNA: TGTGCCAGCAGTTTAAGGTCGGGAGTACACGAGCAGTACTTC
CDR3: CASSLRSGVHEQYF

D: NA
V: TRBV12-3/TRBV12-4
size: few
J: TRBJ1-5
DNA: TGTGCCAGCAGTTTAGCCAGTAGCAATCAGCCCCAGCATTTT
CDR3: CASSLASSNQPQHF

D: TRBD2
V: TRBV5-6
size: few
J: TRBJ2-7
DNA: TGTGCCAGCAGGCCTAGCGGGAGTTACGAGCAGTACTTC
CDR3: CASRPSGSYEQYF

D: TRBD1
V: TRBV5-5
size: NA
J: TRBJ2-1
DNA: TGTGCCAGCAGCACATGGACAGGGAGCAATGAGCAGTTCTTC
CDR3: CASSTWTGSNEQFF